This T cell receptor beta chain emerged from a study of blood T cell repertoires in COVID-19. In the study overall: Material from acute and convalescent COVID-19 was sourced from the United States, Italy and Spain. T cells, B-cell-depleted T cells, or PBMCs supplied cDNA or gDNA.

In the original workflow: Estimates of nucleated cell counts were drawn from the amplification of reference gene primers. The table came from immunoSEQ multiplex PCR; TCRdb's copy has only in-frame clones and leaves some out. V and J calls and clone size follow that table, whereas D and trimming were derived from the DNA. The sample has approximately 100,000 clones, about nine tenths seen once. Per germline, CDR1 MGHRA and CDR2 YSYEKL. The CDR3 sequence is 15 residues long. Trimming took 1 base from V and 1 from J, leaving 10 bases between them. The V call is TRBV4-1, the J call TRBJ2-5; D might be TRBD1 (5 bases). This receptor was taken from a man aged 45-65 years with acute or convalescent COVID-19. Sequenced: peripheral blood. CDR3 protein: CASSQGQSFQETQYF. CDR3 in DNA: TGCGCCAGCAGCCAAGGACAGAGTTTCCAAGAGACCCAGTACTTC.